This entry lists 19 T cell receptor beta chains sequenced from one sample in a study of blood T cell repertoires in COVID-19. Clones were sequenced by immunoSEQ multiplex PCR, and TCRdb holds only the in-frame ones, with some missing. Seen here are roughly 100,000 clones, roughly 90% observed once, and the top ten hold approximately 1.9%. The sequencing sample was made of peripheral blood. Receptors were obtained from a woman aged 45-65 years with COVID-19, enrolled during active disease.

This chain joins TRBV6-1 and TRBJ2-7; D gene unclear. CDR1 is MNHNS, CDR2 SASEGT, per germline. CDR3 length: 11 amino acids. Trimming cost V 3 bases and J 4 bases, with 4 bases left between them. The CDR3 reads CASSDRYEQYF. Here the CDR3 DNA reads TGTGCCAGCAGTGATCGGTACGAGCAGTACTTC.

The V call is TRBV19, the J call TRBJ1-4, with D unresolved. The CDR3 length is 14 residues. Trimming removed 5 bases from V and 5 bases from J, with 12 bases in between. In germline, CDR1 is LNHDA, CDR2 SQIVND (reference sequence). The CDR3 DNA reads TGTGCCAGTAGTTCCCCAGGAGGCAATGAAAAACTGTTTTTT. This sequence encodes CASSSPGGNEKLFF.

The J gene is TRBJ2-7, the V gene TRBV6-1; 8 bases map to TRBD1. Trimming at V came to 1 base and at J to 3 bases, leaving 5 bases not matched to a gene. This CDR3 has 15 amino acids. Germline V lookup: CDR1 MNHNS, CDR2 SASEGT. The CDR3: CASSEEFGQGYEQYF. The CDR3 bases are TGTGCCAGCAGTGAAGAGTTTGGACAGGGCTACGAGCAGTACTTC.

The genes are TRBV11-2 and TRBJ2-6, with D possibly TRBD1 on 5 matching bases. In germline, CDR1 is SGHAT, CDR2 FQNNGV. CDR3 length: 16 residues. Trimming removed 3 bases at V and 0 bases at J, with 9 bases between. For the CDR3, the DNA is TGTGCCAGCAGCTTTTATCAGGGCTCTGGGGCCAACGTCCTGACTTTC. Translation: CASSFYQGSGANVLTF.

The rearrangement links TRBV5-5 to TRBJ1-1, with 9 bases fitting TRBD1. Losses at the gene ends were 4 bases for V and 3 bases for J; bases not matched to a gene: 4. From germline, CDR1 is SGHKS and CDR2 YYEKEE (reference sequence). CDR3 length equals 14 residues. CDR3 region: CASSQTGGHTEAFF. The CDR3 DNA sequence: TGTGCCAGCAGCCAAACAGGGGGCCACACTGAAGCTTTCTTT. The variable domain in full, with the rest retrieved from reference TRBV5-5 and TRBJ1-1, is DAGVTQSPTHLIKTRGQQVTLRCSPISGHKSVSWYQQVLGQGPQFIFQYYEKEERGRGNFPDRFSARQFPNYSSELNVNALLLGDSALYLCASSQTGGHTEAFFGQGTRLTVV.

The chain combines TRBV7-8 with TRBJ1-1; D remains ambiguous. CDR3 length equals 15 residues. V shed 2 bases and J shed 5 bases, with 15 bases lying between them. Germline CDR1 is SGHVS and CDR2 is FQNEAQ. CDR3 DNA: TGTGCCAGCAGCTTATACGGGGAAGGAGGGACTGAAGCTTTCTTT. It codes for CASSLYGEGGTEAFF.

The J gene is TRBJ2-3, the V gene TRBV5-4; the match to TRBD2 covers 7 bases. Per germline, CDR1 SGHNT and CDR2 YYREEE (reference sequence). This CDR3 is built from 15 residues. Losses at the gene ends were 1 base for V and 1 base for J; bases not matched to a gene: 3. This chain's CDR3 is CASSLSGKGTDTQYF. DNA for the CDR3: TGTGCCAGCAGCTTGAGCGGGAAGGGCACAGATACGCAGTATTTT.

V usage is TRBV11-2 and J usage is TRBJ1-5; D unclear. V shed 1 base and J shed 6 bases, with 7 bases lying between them. Germline V lookup: CDR1 SGHAT, CDR2 FQNNGV. The CDR3 spans 13 residues. CDR3 region: CASSLAEVQPQHF. CDR3 sequence (DNA): TGTGCCAGCAGCTTAGCGGAGGTTCAGCCCCAGCATTTT.

The genes are TRBV3-1 (or the pseudogene TRBV3-2) and TRBJ1-1, with TRBD1 matching over 10 bases. CDR1 LGHDT and CDR2 YNNKEL come from the germline V gene (reference sequence). Losses at the gene ends were 4 bases for V and 5 bases for J; bases not matched to a gene: 4. CDR3 length equals 14 residues. In nucleotides, the CDR3 is TGTGCCAGCAGCCCTGGACAGGGGGGGACTGAAGCTTTCTTT. Its translation: CASSPGQGGTEAFF.

The V and J genes are TRBV11-2 and TRBJ1-6; perhaps TRBD1 as D (5 bases). The CDR3 runs to 17 residues. CDR1 SGHAT and CDR2 FQNNGV come from the germline V gene. The V and J ends lost 5 bases and 0 bases respectively, with 14 bases between them. CDR3 in DNA: TGTGCCAGCAGCACCCGACAGTTTAGCTCCTATAATTCACCCCTCCACTTT. This codes for CASSTRQFSSYNSPLHF.

The DNA for the CDR3 is TGTGCCAGCAGTTACTCTGGGGGGGGCCCCGGTACTGAAGCTTTCTTT. This sequence encodes CASSYSGGGPGTEAFF. The V and J genes are TRBV6-2 or TRBV6-3 and TRBJ1-1, with D possibly TRBD1 on 6 matching bases. Trimming took 0 bases from V and 5 from J, leaving 16 bases between them. The CDR3 is 16 amino acids. The germline CDR1 and CDR2 sequences are MNHEY and SVGEGT.

The gene calls are TRBV28 and TRBJ1-2, with 7 bases that match TRBD1. J lost 5 bases, V lost 3 bases, and 3 bases had no gene match. CDR3 length: 13 amino acids. Germline lookup yields CDR1 MDHEN and CDR2 SYDVKM. CDR3 nucleotide sequence: TGTGCCAGCAGTTTCGGGACAGAATATGGCTACACCTTC. Its translation: CASSFGTEYGYTF.

The sample holds a few counts of this clone. This chain joins TRBV6-5 and TRBJ1-2; D gene unclear. CDR1 MNHEY and CDR2 SVGAGI come from the germline V gene. CDR3 length equals 13 residues. Trimming stripped 7 bases from V and 5 bases from J, with 14 bases between. CDR3 in DNA: TGTGCCAGCACATATAGTCAGGCTTATGGCTACACCTTC. Translated: CASTYSQAYGYTF.

The rearrangement joins TRBV4-1 to TRBJ1-2; D remains unclear. Germline lookup yields CDR1 MGHRA and CDR2 YSYEKL. V was pared by 4 bases and J by 2 bases, with 14 bases between. The CDR3 has 15 amino acids. The CDR3 here is CASSPTSGSNYGYTF. CDR3 coding DNA: TGCGCCAGCAGCCCGACCTCCGGGTCGAACTATGGCTACACCTTC.

This rearrangement joins TRBV3-1 (or the pseudogene TRBV3-2) to TRBJ1-6; TRBD1 matches at 8 bases. Germline loops: CDR1 LGHDT, CDR2 YNNKEL (reference sequence). CDR3 length equals 15 residues. V trimming: 4 bases; J trimming: 9 bases; junction bases outside the gene matches: 8. The CDR3 DNA reads as TGTGCCAGCAGCCGAGAAACAGGGGGAGGTTCACCCCTCCACTTT. Translated: CASSRETGGGSPLHF.

The rearrangement uses TRBV5-1 and TRBJ2-3; TRBD2 is a possible D gene (6 bases). V was trimmed by 4 bases and J by 2 bases, leaving 11 bases between them. The length of the CDR3 is 14 residues. The germline V gene has CDR1 SGHRS and CDR2 YFSETQ. CDR3 sequence (DNA): TGCGCCAGCAGCGCCCGGGACTCCACAGATACGCAGTATTTT. This sequence encodes CASSARDSTDTQYF. Variable domain in full (rest from reference TRBV5-1 and TRBJ2-3): KAGVTQTPRYLIKTRGQQVTLSCSPISGHRSVSWYQQTPGQGLQFLFEYFSETQRNKGNFPGRFSGRQFSNSRSEMNVSTLELGDSALYLCASSARDSTDTQYFGPGTRLTVL.

V and J are TRBV5-5 and TRBJ2-3, with TRBD2 identical over 7 bases. The CDR3 loop spans 16 amino acids. CDR1 is SGHKS, CDR2 YYEKEE, per germline (reference sequence). With 4 bases clipped from V and 2 bases from J, the junction kept 10 bases outside the gene matches. CDR3 region: CASSRSSSGPTDTQYF. DNA of the CDR3: TGTGCCAGCAGCCGCTCTTCTAGCGGCCCCACAGATACGCAGTATTTT. Full variable domain (remainder filled in from reference TRBV5-5 and TRBJ2-3): DAGVTQSPTHLIKTRGQQVTLRCSPISGHKSVSWYQQVLGQGPQFIFQYYEKEERGRGNFPDRFSARQFPNYSSELNVNALLLGDSALYLCASSRSSSGPTDTQYFGPGTRLTVL.

The CDR3 spells CATSDFGGSTDTQYF. Written as DNA, the CDR3 is TGTGCCACCAGTGATTTCGGGGGGAGCACAGATACGCAGTATTTT. This sequence joins TRBV24-1 and TRBJ2-3, with TRBD2 identical over 7 bases. The germline gives CDR1 KGHDR, CDR2 SFDVKD. J gave up 0 bases and V 1 base, and 0 bases lay outside the gene matches. The CDR3 has 15 residues.

V and J are TRBV6-5 and TRBJ1-5; 9 positions agree with TRBD1. Germline CDR1 reads MNHEY; CDR2 reads SVGAGI. Trimming removed 5 bases from V and 3 bases from J; junction bases left unmatched: 5. The CDR3 sequence is 15 residues long. The CDR3 coding sequence is TGTGCCAGCAGTACGGGACAGGGATACAATCAGCCCCAGCATTTT. Residues: CASSTGQGYNQPQHF.